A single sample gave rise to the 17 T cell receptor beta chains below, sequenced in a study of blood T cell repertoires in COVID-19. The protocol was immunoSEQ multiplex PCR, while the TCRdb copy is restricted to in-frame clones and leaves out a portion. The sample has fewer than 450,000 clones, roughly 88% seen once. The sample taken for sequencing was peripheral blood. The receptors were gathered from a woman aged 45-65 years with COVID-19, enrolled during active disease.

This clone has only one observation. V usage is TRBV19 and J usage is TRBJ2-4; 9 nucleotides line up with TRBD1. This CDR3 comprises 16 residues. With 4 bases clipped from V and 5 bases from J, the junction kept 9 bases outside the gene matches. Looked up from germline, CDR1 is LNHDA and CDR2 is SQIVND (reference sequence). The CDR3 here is CASSTPHRGLENIQYF. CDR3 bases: TGTGCCAGTAGTACGCCCCACAGGGGGCTAGAAAACATTCAGTACTTC.

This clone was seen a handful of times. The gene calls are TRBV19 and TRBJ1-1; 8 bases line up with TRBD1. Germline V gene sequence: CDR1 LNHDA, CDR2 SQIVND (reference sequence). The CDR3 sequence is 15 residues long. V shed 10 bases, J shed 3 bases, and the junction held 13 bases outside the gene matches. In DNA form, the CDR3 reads TGTGCCACCCTACGGGGATTGACAGGGGACACTGAAGCTTTCTTT. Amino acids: CATLRGLTGDTEAFF. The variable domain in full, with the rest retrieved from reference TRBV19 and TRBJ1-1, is DGGITQSPKYLFRKEGQNVTLSCEQNLNHDAMYWYRQDPGQGLRLIYYSQIVNDFQKGDIAEGYSVSREKKESFPLTVTSAQKNPTAFYLCATLRGLTGDTEAFFGQGTRLTVV.

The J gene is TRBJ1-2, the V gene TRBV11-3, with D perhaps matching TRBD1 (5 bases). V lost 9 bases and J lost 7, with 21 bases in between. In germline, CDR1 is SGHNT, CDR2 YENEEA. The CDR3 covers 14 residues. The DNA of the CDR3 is TGTGCCAGGGCTAACCAGGCAAATAGGGGTGGCTACACCTTC. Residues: CARANQANRGGYTF.

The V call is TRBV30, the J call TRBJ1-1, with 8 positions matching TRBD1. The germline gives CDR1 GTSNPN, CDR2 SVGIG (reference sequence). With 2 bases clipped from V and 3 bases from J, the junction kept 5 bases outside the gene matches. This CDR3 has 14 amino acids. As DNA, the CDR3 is TGTGCCTGGAGTTTTACAGGGGGTGACACTGAAGCTTTCTTT. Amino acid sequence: CAWSFTGGDTEAFF. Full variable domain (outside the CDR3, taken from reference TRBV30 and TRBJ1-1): SQTIHQWPATLVQPVGSPLSLECTVEGTSNPNLYWYRQAAGRGLQLLFYSVGIGQISSEVPQNLSASRPQDRQFILSSKKLLLSDSGFYLCAWSFTGGDTEAFFGQGTRLTVV.

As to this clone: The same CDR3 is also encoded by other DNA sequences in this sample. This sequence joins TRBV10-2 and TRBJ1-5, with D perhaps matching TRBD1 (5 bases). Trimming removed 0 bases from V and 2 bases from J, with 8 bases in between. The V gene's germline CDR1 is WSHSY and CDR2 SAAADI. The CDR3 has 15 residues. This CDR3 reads CASSESGHRNQPQHF. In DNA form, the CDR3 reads TGCGCCAGCAGTGAGTCTGGACACCGCAATCAGCCCCAGCATTTT.

The CDR3 nucleotides are TGTGCCAGCAGTTACGGGACAGGGGACGAGCAGTACTTC. Translating it yields CASSYGTGDEQYF. The genes are TRBV6-6 and TRBJ2-7; 10 nucleotides agree with TRBD1. This CDR3 spans 13 amino acids. Germline CDR1 MNHNY, CDR2 SVGAGI (reference sequence). After removal of 2 bases from V and 5 bases from J, the junction contained 0 bases not matched to a gene.

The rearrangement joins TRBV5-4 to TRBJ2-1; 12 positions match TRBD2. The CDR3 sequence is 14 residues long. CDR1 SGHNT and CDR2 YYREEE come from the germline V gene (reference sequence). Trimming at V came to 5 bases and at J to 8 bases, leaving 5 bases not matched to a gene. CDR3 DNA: TGTGCCAGCAGGCTAGCGGGGGGGCCGCATGAGCAGTTCTTC. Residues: CASRLAGGPHEQFF.

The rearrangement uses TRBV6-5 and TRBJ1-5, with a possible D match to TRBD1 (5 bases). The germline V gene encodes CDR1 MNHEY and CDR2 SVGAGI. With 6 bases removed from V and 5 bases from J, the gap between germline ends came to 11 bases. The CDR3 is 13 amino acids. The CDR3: CASSVKGDQPQHF. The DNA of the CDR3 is TGTGCCAGCAGCGTAAAAGGGGATCAGCCCCAGCATTTT.

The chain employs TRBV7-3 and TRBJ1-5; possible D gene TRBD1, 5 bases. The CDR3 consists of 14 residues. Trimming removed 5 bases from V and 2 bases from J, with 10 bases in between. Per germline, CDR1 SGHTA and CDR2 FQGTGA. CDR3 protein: CASSPGGGNQPQHF. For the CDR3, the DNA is TGTGCCAGCAGCCCCGGGGGGGGCAATCAGCCCCAGCATTTT.

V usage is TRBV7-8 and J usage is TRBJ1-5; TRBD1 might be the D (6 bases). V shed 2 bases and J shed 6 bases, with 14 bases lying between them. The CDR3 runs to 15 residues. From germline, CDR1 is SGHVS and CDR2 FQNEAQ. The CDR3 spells CASSLHRVVGQPQHF. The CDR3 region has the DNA TGTGCCAGCAGCTTACACAGGGTGGTAGGTCAGCCCCAGCATTTT.

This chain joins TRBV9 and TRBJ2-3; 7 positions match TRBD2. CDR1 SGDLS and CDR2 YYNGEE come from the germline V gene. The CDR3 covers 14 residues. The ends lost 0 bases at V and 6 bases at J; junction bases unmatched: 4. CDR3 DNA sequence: TGTGCCAGCAGCGTAGATCTCGGGAGGGATACGCAGTATTTT. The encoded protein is CASSVDLGRDTQYF.

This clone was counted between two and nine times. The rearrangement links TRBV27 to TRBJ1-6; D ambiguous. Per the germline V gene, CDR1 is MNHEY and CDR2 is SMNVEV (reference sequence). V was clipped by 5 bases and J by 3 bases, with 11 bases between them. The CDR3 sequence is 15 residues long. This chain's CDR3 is CASSPESFYNSPLHF. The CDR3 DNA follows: TGTGCCAGCAGTCCCGAGAGTTTCTATAATTCACCCCTCCACTTT.

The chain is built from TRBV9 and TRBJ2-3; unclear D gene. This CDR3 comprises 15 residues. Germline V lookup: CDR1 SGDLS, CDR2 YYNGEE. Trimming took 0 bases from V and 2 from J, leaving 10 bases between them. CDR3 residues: CASSVGVSYTDTQYF. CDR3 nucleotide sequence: TGTGCCAGCAGCGTAGGAGTCTCCTACACAGATACGCAGTATTTT.

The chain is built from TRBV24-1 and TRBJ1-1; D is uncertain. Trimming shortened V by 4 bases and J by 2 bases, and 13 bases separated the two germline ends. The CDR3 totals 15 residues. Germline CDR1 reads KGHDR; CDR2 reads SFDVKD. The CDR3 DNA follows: TGTGCCACCAGTGACCCTGAGGAGGTTAACACTGAAGCTTTCTTT. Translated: CATSDPEEVNTEAFF.

CDR3 residues: CSVETVDTEAFF. The CDR3 DNA sequence: TGCAGCGTTGAAACAGTGGACACTGAAGCTTTCTTT. The chain recombines TRBV29-1 with TRBJ1-1; D unresolved. The V end was cut by 2 bases, the J end by 3 bases, with 7 bases between. Germline CDR1 reads SQVTM; CDR2 reads ANQGSEA. The CDR3 runs to 12 residues.

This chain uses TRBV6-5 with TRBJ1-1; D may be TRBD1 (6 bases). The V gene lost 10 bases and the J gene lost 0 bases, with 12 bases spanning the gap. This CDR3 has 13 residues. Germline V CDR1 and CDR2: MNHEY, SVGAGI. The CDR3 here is CATNRALNTEAFF. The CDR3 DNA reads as TGTGCCACTAACAGGGCCTTGAACACTGAAGCTTTCTTT.

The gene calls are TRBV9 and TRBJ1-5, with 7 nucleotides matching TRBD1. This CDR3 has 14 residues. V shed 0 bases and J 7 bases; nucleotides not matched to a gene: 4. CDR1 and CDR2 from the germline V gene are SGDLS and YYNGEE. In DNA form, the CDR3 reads TGTGCCAGCAGCGTAGGGGCAGGGGGACAGCCCCAGCATTTT. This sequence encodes CASSVGAGGQPQHF.